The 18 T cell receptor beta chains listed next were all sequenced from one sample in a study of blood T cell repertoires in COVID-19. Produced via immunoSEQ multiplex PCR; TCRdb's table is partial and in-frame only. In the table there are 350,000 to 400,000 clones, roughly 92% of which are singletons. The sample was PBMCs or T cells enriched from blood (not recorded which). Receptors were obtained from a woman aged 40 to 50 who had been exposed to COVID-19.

The CDR3: CASPDRNEAFF. CDR3 bases: TGTGCCAGCCCCGACAGGAACGAAGCTTTCTTT. This chain uses TRBV6-4 with TRBJ1-1, with D possibly matching TRBD1 (6 bases). In germline, CDR1 is MRHNA, CDR2 SNTAGT. This CDR3 is built from 11 residues. Trimming left V 8 bases short and J 8 bases short, with 12 bases between.

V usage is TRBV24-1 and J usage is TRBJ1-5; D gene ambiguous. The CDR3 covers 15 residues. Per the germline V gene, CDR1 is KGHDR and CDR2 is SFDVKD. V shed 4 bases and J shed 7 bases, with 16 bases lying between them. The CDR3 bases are TGTGCCACCAGTGACCCGACAAATCCAATACAGCCCCAGCATTTT. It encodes CATSDPTNPIQPQHF.

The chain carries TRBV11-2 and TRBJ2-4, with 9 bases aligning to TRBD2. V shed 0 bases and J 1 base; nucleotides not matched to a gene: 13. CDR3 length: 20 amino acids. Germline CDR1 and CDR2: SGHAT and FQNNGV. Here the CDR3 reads CASSLDKKRGDPSAKNIQYF. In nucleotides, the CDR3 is TGTGCCAGCAGCTTAGACAAGAAGCGGGGGGACCCTTCGGCCAAAAACATTCAGTACTTC.

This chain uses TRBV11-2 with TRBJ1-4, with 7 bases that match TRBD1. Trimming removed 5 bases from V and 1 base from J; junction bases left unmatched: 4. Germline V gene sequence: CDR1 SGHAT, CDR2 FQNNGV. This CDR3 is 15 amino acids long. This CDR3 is CASSKRQGTNEKLFF. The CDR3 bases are TGTGCCAGCAGCAAAAGACAGGGAACTAATGAAAAACTGTTTTTT.

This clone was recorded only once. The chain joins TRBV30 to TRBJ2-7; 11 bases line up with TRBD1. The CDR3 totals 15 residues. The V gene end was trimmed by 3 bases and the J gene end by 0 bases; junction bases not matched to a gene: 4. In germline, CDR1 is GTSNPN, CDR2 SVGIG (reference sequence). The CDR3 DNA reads TGTGCCTGGAGCCTCGGGACAGGGGGCTCCTACGAGCAGTACTTC. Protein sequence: CAWSLGTGGSYEQYF. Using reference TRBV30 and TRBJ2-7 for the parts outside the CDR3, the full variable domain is SQTIHQWPATLVQPVGSPLSLECTVEGTSNPNLYWYRQAAGRGLQLLFYSVGIGQISSEVPQNLSASRPQDRQFILSSKKLLLSDSGFYLCAWSLGTGGSYEQYFGPGTRLTVT.

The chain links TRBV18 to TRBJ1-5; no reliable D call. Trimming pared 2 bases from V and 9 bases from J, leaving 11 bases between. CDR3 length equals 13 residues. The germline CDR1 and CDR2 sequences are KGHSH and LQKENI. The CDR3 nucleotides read TGTGCCAGCTCACCAGAGGGCAGTATGCCCCAGCATTTT. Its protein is CASSPEGSMPQHF.

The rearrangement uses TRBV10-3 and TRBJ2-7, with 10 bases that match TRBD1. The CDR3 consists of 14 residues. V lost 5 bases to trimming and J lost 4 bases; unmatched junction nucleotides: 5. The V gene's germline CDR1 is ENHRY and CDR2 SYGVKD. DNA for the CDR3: TGTGCCATCAGTCTAGACAGGGGGCCGTACGAGCAGTACTTC. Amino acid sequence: CAISLDRGPYEQYF.

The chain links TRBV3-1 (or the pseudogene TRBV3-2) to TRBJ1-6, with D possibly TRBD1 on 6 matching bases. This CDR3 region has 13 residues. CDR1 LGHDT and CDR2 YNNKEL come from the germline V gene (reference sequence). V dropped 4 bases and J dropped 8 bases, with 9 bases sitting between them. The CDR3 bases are TGTGCCAGCAGCCCCAGGGGTGATTCACCCCTCCACTTT. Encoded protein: CASSPRGDSPLHF.

The CDR3 bases are TGTGCCAGCAGCCGAGGTAGCACAGATACGCAGTATTTT. Amino acids: CASSRGSTDTQYF. The chain couples TRBV5-4 to TRBJ2-3; D is ambiguous. The ends were cut back, 4 bases at V and 0 bases at J, with 6 bases in the middle. The CDR3 is made up of 13 amino acids. Germline CDR1 SGHNT, CDR2 YYREEE (reference sequence).

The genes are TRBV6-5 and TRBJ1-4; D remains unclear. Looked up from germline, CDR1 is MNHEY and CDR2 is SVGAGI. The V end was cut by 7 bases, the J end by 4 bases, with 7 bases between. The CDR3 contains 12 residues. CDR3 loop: CASKRFNEKLFF. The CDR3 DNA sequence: TGTGCCAGCAAGAGATTTAATGAAAAACTGTTTTTT.

The CDR3 bases are TGTGCCAGCAGTGCAGGACAGGGGGCGTGGAGGTCCTACAATGAGCAGTTCTTC. Translation: CASSAGQGAWRSYNEQFF. The chain is built from TRBV2 and TRBJ2-1, with 11 bases lining up with TRBD1. The CDR3 spans 18 residues. Germline V gene sequence: CDR1 SNHLY, CDR2 FYNNEI. Losses at the gene ends were 4 bases for V and 1 base for J; bases not matched to a gene: 9.

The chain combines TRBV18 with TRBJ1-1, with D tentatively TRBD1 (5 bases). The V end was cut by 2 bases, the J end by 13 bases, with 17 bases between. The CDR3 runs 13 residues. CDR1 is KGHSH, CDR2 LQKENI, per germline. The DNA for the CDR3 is TGTGCCAGCTCACCAACCTTTACAGGACTACTTTTCTTT. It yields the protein CASSPTFTGLLFF.

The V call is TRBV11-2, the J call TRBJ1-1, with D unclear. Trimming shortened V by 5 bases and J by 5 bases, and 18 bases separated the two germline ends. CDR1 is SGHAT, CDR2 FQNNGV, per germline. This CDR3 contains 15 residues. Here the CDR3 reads CASSPGGGRKTEAFF. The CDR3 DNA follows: TGTGCCAGCAGCCCAGGAGGAGGGCGGAAAACTGAAGCTTTCTTT.

For the CDR3, the DNA is TGCAGCGTCCTTACAGGGGACTATGGCTACACCTTC. As protein: CSVLTGDYGYTF. The chain recombines TRBV29-1 with TRBJ1-2; 7 bases line up with TRBD1. Germline V lookup: CDR1 SQVTM, CDR2 ANQGSEA. CDR3 length: 12 residues. V lost 6 bases, J lost 3 bases, and 4 bases stayed unmatched.

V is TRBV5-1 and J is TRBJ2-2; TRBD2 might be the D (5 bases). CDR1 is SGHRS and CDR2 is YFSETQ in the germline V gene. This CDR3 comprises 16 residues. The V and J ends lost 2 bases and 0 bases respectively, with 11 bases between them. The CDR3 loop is CASSLTLGANTGELFF. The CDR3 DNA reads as TGCGCCAGCAGCTTAACTCTGGGAGCGAACACCGGGGAGCTGTTTTTT. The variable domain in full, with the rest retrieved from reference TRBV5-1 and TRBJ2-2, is KAGVTQTPRYLIKTRGQQVTLSCSPISGHRSVSWYQQTPGQGLQFLFEYFSETQRNKGNFPGRFSGRQFSNSRSEMNVSTLELGDSALYLCASSLTLGANTGELFFGEGSRLTVL.

This CDR3 reads CASSRQGGDNSPLHF. The CDR3 DNA follows: TGCGCCAGCAGCCGGCAGGGGGGAGATAATTCACCCCTCCACTTT. This chain links TRBV4-3 with TRBJ1-6, with TRBD1 matching 7 bases. From germline, CDR1 is LGHNA and CDR2 YSLEER. The junction had 5 bases not matched to a gene; V was cut back by 4 bases and J by 5 bases. The CDR3 runs to 15 residues.

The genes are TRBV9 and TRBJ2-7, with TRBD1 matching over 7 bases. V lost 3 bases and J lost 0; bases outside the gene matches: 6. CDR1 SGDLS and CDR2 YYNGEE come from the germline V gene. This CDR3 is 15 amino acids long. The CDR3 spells CASSGGTANSYEQYF. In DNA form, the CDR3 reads TGTGCCAGCAGCGGGGGGACAGCTAACTCCTACGAGCAGTACTTC.

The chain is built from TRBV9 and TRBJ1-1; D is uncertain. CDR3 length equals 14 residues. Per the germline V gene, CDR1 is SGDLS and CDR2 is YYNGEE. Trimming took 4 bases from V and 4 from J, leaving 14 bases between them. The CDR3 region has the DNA TGTGCCAGCAGCCCCCGGGGAGGAAGCACTGAAGCTTTCTTT. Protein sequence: CASSPRGGSTEAFF.